This entry features one T cell receptor beta chain sequence. CDR1 is SGDLS, CDR2 YYNGEE, per germline. V lost 4 bases to trimming and J lost 4 bases, with 3 bases between them. CDR3 length: 11 amino acids. Assay: immunoSEQ multiplex PCR; the TCRdb copy retains only in-frame clones and omits some. The sample yields 55,000 to 75,000 clones, around 82% seen once. The data originate from a study of blood T cell repertoires in COVID-19. Study information: The United States, Italy and Spain supplied acute and convalescent COVID-19 samples. The cDNA or gDNA used as material had been derived from T cells, B-cell-depleted T cells, or PBMCs.

This chain uses TRBV9 with TRBJ1-5; D uncertain. Input material: peripheral blood. The TCR comes from a man at least 80 years old with active or convalescent COVID-19. The CDR3, as DNA: TGTGCCAGCAGCCCTAATCAGCCCCAGCATTTT. The encoded protein is CASSPNQPQHF.